Listed below are T cell receptor beta chains from one sample, sequenced in a study of cytomegalovirus exposure and HLA in healthy donors. Libraries were prepared by immunoSEQ multiplex PCR; TCRdb keeps only in-frame clonotypes and omits some of them. The data contain some 170,000 clones, about four fifths of them seen just once; the ten biggest clones take up approximately 4.5%. The sequencing input was PBMCs. These receptor sequences come from a man aged 25 to 45 in good health and CMV-seronegative. CDR3s leave out the opening cysteine and the closing phenylalanine or tryptophan. D genes are given only for firm matches.

>-|TRBV7-3|TRBJ1-1|11
ASSLLGGTEAF
>TRBD2|TRBV7-3|TRBJ2-7|11
ASSLAGGPEQY
>-|TRBV6-9|TRBJ2-7|11
ASTSRPDGEQY
>TRBD1|TRBV19|TRBJ2-4|16
ASSGRDRDYLAKNIQY
>TRBD1|TRBV27|TRBJ1-6|12
ASSLPGGNSPLH
>-|TRBV6-5|TRBJ2-7|11
ASSYGLAYEQY
>-|TRBV28|TRBJ2-3|11
ASSLLRTDTQY
>TRBD1|TRBV19|TRBJ1-5|13
ASSAGTGGSQPQH
>-|TRBV2|TRBJ2-3|13
ASSERTSSTDTQY
>-|TRBV13|TRBJ1-4|10
ASSLRGEKLF
>-|TRBV28|TRBJ1-4|15
ASSFGGGPHQGEKLF
>-|TRBV14|TRBJ2-1|13
ASSPGHPFYNEQF
>TRBD1|TRBV6-1|TRBJ2-1|12
ASSTGTGGNEQF
>TRBD1|TRBV30|TRBJ2-4|14
AWSPDRAYYKNIQY